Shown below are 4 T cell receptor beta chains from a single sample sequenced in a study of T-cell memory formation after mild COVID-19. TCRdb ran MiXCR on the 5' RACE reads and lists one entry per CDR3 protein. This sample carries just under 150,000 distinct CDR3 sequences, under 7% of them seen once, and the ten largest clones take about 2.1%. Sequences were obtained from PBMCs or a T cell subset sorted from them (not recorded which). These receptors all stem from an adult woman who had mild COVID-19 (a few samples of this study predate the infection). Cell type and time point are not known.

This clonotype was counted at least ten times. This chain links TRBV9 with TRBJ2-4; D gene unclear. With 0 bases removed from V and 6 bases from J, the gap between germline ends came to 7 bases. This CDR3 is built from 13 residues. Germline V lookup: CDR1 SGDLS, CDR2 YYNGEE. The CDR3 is CASSVDVGNIQYF. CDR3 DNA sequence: TGTGCCAGCAGCGTAGACGTTGGAAACATTCAGTACTTC.

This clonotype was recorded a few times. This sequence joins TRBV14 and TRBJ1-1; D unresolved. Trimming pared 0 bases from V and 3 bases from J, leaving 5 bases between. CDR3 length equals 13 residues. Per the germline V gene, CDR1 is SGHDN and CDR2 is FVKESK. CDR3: CASSQESYTEAFF. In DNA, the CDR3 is TGTGCCAGCAGCCAAGAGTCTTACACTGAAGCTTTCTTT.

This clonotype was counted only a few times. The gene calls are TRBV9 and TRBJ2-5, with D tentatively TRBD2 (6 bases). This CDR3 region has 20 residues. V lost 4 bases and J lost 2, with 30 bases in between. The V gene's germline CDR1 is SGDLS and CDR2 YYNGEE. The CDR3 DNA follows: TGTGCCAGCAGCCCACGATACCCTAGCGACCCCAAAAGGGAACAAGAGACCCAGTACTTC. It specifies CASSPRYPSDPKREQETQYF.

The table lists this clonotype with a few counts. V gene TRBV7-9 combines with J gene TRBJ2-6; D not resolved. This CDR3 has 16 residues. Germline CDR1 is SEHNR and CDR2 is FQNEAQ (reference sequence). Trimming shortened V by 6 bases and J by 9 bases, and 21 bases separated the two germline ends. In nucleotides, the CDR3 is TGTGCCAGCAGTCTAGTGGAGAGAAAACAGAGCAACGTCCTGACTTTC. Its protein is CASSLVERKQSNVLTF.